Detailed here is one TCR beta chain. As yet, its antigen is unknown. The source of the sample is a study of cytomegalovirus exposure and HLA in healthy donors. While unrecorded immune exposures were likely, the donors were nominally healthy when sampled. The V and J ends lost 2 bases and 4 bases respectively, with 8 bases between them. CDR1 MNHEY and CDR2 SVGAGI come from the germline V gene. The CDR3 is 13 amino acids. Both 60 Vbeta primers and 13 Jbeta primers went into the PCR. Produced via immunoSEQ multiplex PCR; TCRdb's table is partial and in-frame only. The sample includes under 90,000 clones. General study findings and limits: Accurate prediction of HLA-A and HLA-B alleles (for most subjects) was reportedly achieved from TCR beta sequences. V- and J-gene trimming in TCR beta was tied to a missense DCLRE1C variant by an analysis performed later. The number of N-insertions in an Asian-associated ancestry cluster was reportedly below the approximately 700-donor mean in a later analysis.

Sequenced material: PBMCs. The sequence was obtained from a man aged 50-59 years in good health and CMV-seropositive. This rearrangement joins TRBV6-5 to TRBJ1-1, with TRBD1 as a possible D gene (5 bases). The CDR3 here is CASSYGAATEAFF. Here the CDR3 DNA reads TGTGCCAGCAGTTACGGGGCAGCCACTGAAGCTTTCTTT.